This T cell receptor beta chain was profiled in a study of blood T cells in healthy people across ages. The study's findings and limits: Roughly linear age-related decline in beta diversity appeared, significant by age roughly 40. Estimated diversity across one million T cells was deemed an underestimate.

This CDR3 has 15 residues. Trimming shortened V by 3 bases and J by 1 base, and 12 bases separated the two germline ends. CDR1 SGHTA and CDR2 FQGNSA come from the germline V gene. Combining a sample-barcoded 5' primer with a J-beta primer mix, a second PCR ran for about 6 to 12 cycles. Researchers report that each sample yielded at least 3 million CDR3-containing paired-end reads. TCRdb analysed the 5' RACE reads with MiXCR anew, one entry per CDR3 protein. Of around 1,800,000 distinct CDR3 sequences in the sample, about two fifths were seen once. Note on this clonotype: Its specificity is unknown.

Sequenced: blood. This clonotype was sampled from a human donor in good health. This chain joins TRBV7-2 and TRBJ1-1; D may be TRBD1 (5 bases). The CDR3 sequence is CASSFYQGGNTEAFF. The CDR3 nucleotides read TGTGCCAGCAGCTTCTATCAGGGCGGGAACACTGAAGCTTTCTTT.